The subject of this entry is one T cell receptor beta chain. Its antigen is currently unknown. These data are taken from a study of graft-versus-host responses after intestinal transplantation. The overall study: Anti-thymocyte globulin induction preceded two to three years of tacrolimus and steroid maintenance in all recipients.

Findings of the study overall: GvH clone levels peaked in circulation, and this peak was associated with early post-transplant HvG declines. The authors found GvH clones in recipient marrow, some appearing first in ileum or blood. Subjects displaying graft-donor T cell macrochimerism possessed elevated graft-versus-host to host-versus-graft clonal ratios inside allografts.

The data were produced by immunoSEQ multiplex PCR, yet TCRdb's version contains in-frame clones alone and is incomplete. The data show approximately 100,000 clones, with roughly 86% seen just once and over 1.1% held by the top ten. Germline V gene data show CDR1 as LNHNV and CDR2 as YYDKDF (reference sequence). CDR3 length: 13 amino acids. The V segment lost 1 base and the J segment 6 bases; nucleotides outside the gene matches: 0. J is TRBJ2-1 and V is TRBV15, with 7 bases matching TRBD1. Sequenced material: PBMCs, taken 255 days after intestinal transplant. This TCR was sampled from a human patient who received an intestinal transplant, so some T cells may come from the graft donor. CDR3: CATSRAGGNEQFF. CDR3 sequence (DNA): TGTGCCACCAGCAGAGCAGGGGGCAATGAGCAGTTCTTC.